A single sample is the source of the 11 T cell receptor beta chains below, sequenced in a study of T cell clonotyping in hematopoietic cell transplantation. Using immunoSEQ multiplex PCR, the repertoire was profiled, and TCRdb retains in-frame clones only, with some absent. The table records 25,000 to 30,000 clones, 84% of them present only once. Time point in this sample: recipient sample about 28 days before transplant, after cytoreduction. The input for sequencing was peripheral blood mononuclear cells, taken before stem cell transplant. The receptors shown here come from a woman in her fifties or sixties with acute myeloid leukemia. Some clones in this sample may be carry-over from other donors' samples.

CDR3 region: CASSRKGTGAGDTQYF. CDR3 DNA sequence: TGTGCCAGCAGTCGAAAAGGGACAGGGGCTGGAGATACGCAGTATTTT. The chain employs TRBV27 and TRBJ2-3; 10 nucleotides line up with TRBD1. This CDR3 spans 16 amino acids. CDR1 MNHEY and CDR2 SMNVEV come from the germline V gene (reference sequence). J gave up 5 bases and V 5 bases, and 10 bases lay outside the gene matches.

The chain employs TRBV5-1 and TRBJ1-2; D remains unclear. The ends were cut back, 0 bases at V and 7 bases at J, with 7 bases in the middle. Germline-derived CDR1 and CDR2 are SGHRS and YFSETQ. The CDR3 is 12 amino acids. The CDR3 protein is CASSLEQGGYTF. The CDR3 bases are TGCGCCAGCAGCTTGGAACAAGGTGGCTACACCTTC.

The rearrangement uses TRBV11-2 and TRBJ2-3, with D hard to call. The V gene's germline CDR1 is SGHAT and CDR2 FQNNGV. This CDR3 is 12 amino acids long. Trimming took off 0 bases at V and 5 bases at J, with 3 bases between the two ends. The CDR3 protein is CASSLERDTQYF. CDR3 DNA: TGTGCCAGCAGCTTAGAGCGAGATACGCAGTATTTT.

The rearrangement joins TRBV29-1 to TRBJ1-3; D is ambiguous. Germline CDR1 SQVTM, CDR2 ANQGSEA. This CDR3 spans 13 amino acids. The V gene lost 4 bases and the J gene lost 2 bases, with 9 bases spanning the gap. CDR3: CSVALVPGNTIYF. The DNA for the CDR3 is TGCAGCGTTGCATTGGTTCCTGGAAACACCATATATTTT.

The J gene is TRBJ2-7, the V gene TRBV6-6; 8 positions match TRBD1. V dropped 5 bases and J dropped 6; count of bases not matched to a gene: 6. This CDR3 contains 13 residues. The germline CDR1 and CDR2 sequences are MNHNY and SVGAGI (reference sequence). The DNA of the CDR3 is TGTGCCAGCAGTAGGGACAGGTCCCGCGAGCAGTACTTC. It specifies CASSRDRSREQYF.

This clone was seen once. The chain has TRBV7-2 and TRBJ2-7; maybe TRBD2 (5 bases). Germline lookup yields CDR1 SGHTA and CDR2 FQGNSA. Trimming shortened V by 4 bases and J by 6 bases, and 22 bases separated the two germline ends. The CDR3 spans 16 residues. CDR3 loop: CASSSDKTDYLSEQYF. The CDR3 bases are TGTGCCAGCAGCTCAGATAAGACCGACTACCTGAGCGAGCAGTACTTC.

The rearrangement joins TRBV19 to TRBJ2-5; D gene unclear. The germline V and J ends were trimmed by 5 bases and 2 bases, with 9 bases remaining between them. CDR3 size: 13 residues. Germline CDR1 is LNHDA and CDR2 is SQIVND (reference sequence). The CDR3 protein is CASSLGLQETQYF. CDR3 bases: TGTGCCAGTAGTCTGGGCCTACAAGAGACCCAGTACTTC.

The chain joins TRBV7-8 to TRBJ2-5; TRBD1 matches at 9 bases. The J call may be wrong; the DNA end is better matched by TRBJ2-7. Germline V CDR1 and CDR2: SGHVS, FQNEAQ. The CDR3 extends over 15 amino acids. Here the CDR3 reads CASSLGQGVVNEQYF. The CDR3 region has the DNA TGTGCCAGCAGCTTAGGACAGGGGGTCGTGAACGAGCAGTACTTC.

This chain uses TRBV27 with TRBJ1-1, with TRBD1 matching over 10 bases. Germline CDR1 is MNHEY and CDR2 is SMNVEV (reference sequence). V trimming: 3 bases; J trimming: 5 bases; junction bases outside the gene matches: 3. There are 14 residues in the CDR3. The CDR3 region is CASSFGTGVTEAFF. The CDR3 region has the DNA TGTGCCAGCAGTTTTGGGACAGGGGTAACTGAAGCTTTCTTT.

This chain links TRBV25-1 with TRBJ2-1, with 8 bases fitting TRBD2. Germline V gene data show CDR1 as MGHDK and CDR2 as SYGVNS. The CDR3 loop spans 16 amino acids. Trimming removed 3 bases from V and 2 bases from J; junction bases left unmatched: 6. The CDR3 region has the DNA TGTGCCAGCAGTGAGCTCGGTAGCGGGACCTACAATGAGCAGTTCTTC. This translates into CASSELGSGTYNEQFF.

There are a few counts of this clone. This sequence joins TRBV18 and TRBJ2-7; the D is unclear. V lost 6 bases to trimming and J lost 3 bases, with 9 bases between them. The CDR3 spans 12 residues. CDR1 is KGHSH, CDR2 LQKENI, per germline. The DNA for the CDR3 is TGTGCCAGCTCCCACGGCGACTACGAGCAGTACTTC. Translation gives CASSHGDYEQYF. Complete variable domain (other parts from reference TRBV18 and TRBJ2-7): NAGVMQNPRHLVRRRGQEARLRCSPMKGHSHVYWYRQLPEEGLKFMVYLQKENIIDESGMPKERFSAEFPKEGPSILRIQQVVRGDSAAYFCASSHGDYEQYFGPGTRLTVT.